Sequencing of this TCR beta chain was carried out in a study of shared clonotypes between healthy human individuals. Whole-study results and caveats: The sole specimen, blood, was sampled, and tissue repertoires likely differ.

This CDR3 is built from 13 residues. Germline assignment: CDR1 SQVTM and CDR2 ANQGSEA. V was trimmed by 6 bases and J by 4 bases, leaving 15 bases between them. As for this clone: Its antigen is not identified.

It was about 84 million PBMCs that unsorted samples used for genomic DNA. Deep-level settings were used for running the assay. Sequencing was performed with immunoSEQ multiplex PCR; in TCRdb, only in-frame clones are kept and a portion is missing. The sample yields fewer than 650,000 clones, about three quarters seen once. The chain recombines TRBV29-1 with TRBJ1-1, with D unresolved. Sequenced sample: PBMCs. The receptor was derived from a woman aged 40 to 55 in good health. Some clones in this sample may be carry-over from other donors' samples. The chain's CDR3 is CSVRSGERTEAFF. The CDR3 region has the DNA TGCAGCGTACGCTCGGGAGAGCGCACTGAAGCTTTCTTT.